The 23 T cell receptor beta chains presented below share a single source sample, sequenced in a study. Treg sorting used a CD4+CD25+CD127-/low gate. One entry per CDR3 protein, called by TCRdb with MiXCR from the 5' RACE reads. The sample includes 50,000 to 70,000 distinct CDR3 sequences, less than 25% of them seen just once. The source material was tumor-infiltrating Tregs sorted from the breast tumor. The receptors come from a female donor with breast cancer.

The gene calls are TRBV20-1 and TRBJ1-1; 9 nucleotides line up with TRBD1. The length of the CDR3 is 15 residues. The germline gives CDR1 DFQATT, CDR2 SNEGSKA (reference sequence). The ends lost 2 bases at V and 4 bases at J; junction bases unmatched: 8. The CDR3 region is CSARKGTGSVTEAFF. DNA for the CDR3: TGCAGTGCTAGAAAGGGGACAGGGAGCGTCACTGAAGCTTTCTTT.

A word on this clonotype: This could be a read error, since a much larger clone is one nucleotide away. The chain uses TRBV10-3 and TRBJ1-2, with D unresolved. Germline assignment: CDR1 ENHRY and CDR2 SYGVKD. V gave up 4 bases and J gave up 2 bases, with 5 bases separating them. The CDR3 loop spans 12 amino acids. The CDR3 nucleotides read TGTGCCATCAGTGGGCCAAACTATGGCTACACCTTC. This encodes CAISGPNYGYTF.

The CDR3 nucleotides are TGTGCCAGCAGCTTAGTGGTGGGGCTAGCGGGGACCACAGATACGCAGTATTTT. The encoded protein is CASSLVVGLAGTTDTQYF. The chain links TRBV7-9 to TRBJ2-3, with 9 bases matching TRBD2. The germline CDR1 and CDR2 sequences are SEHNR and FQNEAQ (reference sequence). Germline trimming cut 1 base from V and 2 bases from J; bases unmatched to any gene: 10. The length of the CDR3 is 18 residues.

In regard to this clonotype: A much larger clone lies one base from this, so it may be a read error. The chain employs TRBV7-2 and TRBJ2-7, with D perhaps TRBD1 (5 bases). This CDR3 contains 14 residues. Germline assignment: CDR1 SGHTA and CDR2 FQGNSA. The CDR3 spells CVSSRGHPLYEQYF. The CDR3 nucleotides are TGTGTCAGCAGTAGGGGCCACCCCCTCTACGAGCAGTACTTC.

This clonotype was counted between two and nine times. CDR3 bases: TGTGCCAGCAGCTTAGAAAGCGCGAATGAGCAGTTCTTC. Its translation: CASSLESANEQFF. The rearrangement joins TRBV7-3 to TRBJ2-1, with D unresolved. This CDR3 spans 13 amino acids. Germline V gene data show CDR1 as SGHTA and CDR2 as FQGTGA. Trimming took off 2 bases at V and 7 bases at J, with 9 bases between the two ends.

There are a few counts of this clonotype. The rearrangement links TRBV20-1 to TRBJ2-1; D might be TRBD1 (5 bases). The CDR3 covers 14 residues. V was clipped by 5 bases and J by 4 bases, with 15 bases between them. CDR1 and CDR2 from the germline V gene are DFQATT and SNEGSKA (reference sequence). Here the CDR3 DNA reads TGCAGTGCTTATCCACCCGCAGGGTACAATGAGCAGTTCTTC. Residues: CSAYPPAGYNEQFF.

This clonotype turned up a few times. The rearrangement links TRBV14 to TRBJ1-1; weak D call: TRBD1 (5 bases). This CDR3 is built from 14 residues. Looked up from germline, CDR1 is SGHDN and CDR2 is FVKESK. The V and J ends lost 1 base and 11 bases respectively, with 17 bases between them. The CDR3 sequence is CASSQGIDFHRAFF. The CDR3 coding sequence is TGTGCCAGCAGCCAAGGGATAGACTTTCACAGGGCTTTCTTT.

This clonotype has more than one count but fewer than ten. The CDR3 nucleotides are TGTGCCAGCAGCCCAACGCTCACGAGGGGAGAGACCCAGTACTTC. This translates into CASSPTLTRGETQYF. The rearrangement joins TRBV7-6 to TRBJ2-5; D may match TRBD1 or TRBD2 (5 bases each). Germline V CDR1 and CDR2: SGHVS, FNYEAQ. The CDR3 loop spans 15 amino acids. Trimming left V 5 bases short and J 4 bases short, with 17 bases between.

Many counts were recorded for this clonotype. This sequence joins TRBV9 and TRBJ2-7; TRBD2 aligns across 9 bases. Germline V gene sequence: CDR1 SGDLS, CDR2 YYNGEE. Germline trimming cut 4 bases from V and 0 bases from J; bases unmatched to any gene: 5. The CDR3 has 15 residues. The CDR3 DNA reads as TGTGCCAGCAGCATTAGCGGGGGCGTCTCCTACGAGCAGTACTTC. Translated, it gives CASSISGGVSYEQYF.

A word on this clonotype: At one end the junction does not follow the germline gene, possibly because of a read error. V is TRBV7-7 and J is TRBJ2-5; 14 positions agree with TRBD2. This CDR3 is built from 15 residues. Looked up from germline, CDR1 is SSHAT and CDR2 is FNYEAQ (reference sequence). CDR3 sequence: CASSLGLAGGQTQYF. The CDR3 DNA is TGTGCTAGCAGCTTAGGACTAGCGGGAGGACAGACCCAGTACTTC.

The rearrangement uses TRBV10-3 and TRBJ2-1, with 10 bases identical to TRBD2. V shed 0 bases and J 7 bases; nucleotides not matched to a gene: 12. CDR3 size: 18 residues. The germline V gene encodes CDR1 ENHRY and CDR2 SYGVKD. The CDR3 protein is CAISESRASGRARNEQFF. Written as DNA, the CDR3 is TGTGCCATCAGTGAGTCTCGTGCTAGCGGGAGAGCGCGGAATGAGCAGTTCTTC.

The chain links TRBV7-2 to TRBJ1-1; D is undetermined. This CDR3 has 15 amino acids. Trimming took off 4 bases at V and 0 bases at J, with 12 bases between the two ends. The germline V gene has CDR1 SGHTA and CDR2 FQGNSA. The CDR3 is CASSSGTTVNTEAFF. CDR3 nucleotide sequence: TGTGCCAGCAGCTCGGGAACGACGGTGAACACTGAAGCTTTCTTT.

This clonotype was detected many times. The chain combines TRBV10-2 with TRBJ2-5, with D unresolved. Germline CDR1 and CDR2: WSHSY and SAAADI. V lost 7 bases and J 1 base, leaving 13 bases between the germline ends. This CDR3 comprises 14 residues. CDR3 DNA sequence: TGCGCCAGCAAAGTTAGTCTGGCCCAAGAGACCCAGTACTTC. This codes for CASKVSLAQETQYF.

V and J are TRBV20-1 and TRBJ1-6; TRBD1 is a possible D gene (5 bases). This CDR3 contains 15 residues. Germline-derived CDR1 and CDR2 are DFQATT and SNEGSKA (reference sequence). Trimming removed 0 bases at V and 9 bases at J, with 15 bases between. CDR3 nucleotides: TGCAGTGCTAGAGAGGGGGGAGGATTAGCTTCACCCCTCCACTTT. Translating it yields CSAREGGGLASPLHF.

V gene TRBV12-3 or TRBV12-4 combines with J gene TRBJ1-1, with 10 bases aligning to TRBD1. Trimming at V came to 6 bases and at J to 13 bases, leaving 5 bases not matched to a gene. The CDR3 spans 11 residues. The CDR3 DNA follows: TGTGCCAGCAGCTTGGGGACAGGGGTTTTCTTT. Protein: CASSLGTGVFF.

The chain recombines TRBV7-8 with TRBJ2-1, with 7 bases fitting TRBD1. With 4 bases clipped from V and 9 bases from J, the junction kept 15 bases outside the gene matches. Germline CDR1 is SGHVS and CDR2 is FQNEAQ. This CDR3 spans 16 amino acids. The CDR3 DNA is TGTGCCAGCAGCTACCTAGACAGGGACGGCGGCGGTGAGCAGTTCTTC. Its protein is CASSYLDRDGGGEQFF.

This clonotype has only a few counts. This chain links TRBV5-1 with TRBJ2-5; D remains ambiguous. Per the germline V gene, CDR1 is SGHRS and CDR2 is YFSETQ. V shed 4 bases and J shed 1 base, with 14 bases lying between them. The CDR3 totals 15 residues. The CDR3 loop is CASSAVYPTQETQYF. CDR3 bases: TGCGCCAGCAGCGCCGTATACCCTACCCAAGAGACCCAGTACTTC.

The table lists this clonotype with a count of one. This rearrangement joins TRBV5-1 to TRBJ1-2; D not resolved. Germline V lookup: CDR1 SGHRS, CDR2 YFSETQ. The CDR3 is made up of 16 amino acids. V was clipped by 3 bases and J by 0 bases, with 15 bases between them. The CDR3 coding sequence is TGCGCCAGCAGCTGGGTGGGCCAGATAACTAACTATGGCTACACCTTC. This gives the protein CASSWVGQITNYGYTF.

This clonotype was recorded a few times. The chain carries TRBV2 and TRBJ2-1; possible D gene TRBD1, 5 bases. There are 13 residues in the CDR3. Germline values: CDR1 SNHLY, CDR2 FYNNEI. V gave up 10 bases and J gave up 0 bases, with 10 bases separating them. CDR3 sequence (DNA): TGTGCCACCCAGGACAACTCCTACAATGAGCAGTTCTTC. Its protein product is CATQDNSYNEQFF. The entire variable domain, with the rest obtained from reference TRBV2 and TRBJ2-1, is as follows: EPEVTQTPSHQVTQMGQEVILRCVPISNHLYFYWYRQILGQKVEFLVSFYNNEISEKSEIFDDQFSVERPDGSNFTLKIRSTKLEDSAMYFCATQDNSYNEQFFGPGTRLTVL.

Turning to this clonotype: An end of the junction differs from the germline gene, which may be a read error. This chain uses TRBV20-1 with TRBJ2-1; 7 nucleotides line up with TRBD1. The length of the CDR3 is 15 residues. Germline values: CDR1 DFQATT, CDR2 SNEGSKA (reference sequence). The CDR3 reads CSARDAGTVSNEQFF. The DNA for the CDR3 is TGCAGTGCGAGAGACGCCGGGACAGTCTCCAATGAGCAGTTCTTC.

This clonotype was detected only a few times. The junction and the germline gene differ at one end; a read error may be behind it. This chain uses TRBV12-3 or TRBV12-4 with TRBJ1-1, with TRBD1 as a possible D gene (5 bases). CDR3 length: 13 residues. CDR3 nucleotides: TGTACCAGCAGTTTAGACAGACTACCTGAAGCTTTCTTT. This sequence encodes CTSSLDRLPEAFF.

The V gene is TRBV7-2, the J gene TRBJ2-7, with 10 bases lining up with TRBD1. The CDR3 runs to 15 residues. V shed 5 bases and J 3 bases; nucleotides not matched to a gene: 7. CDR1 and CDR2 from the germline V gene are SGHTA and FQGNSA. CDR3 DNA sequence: TGTGCCAGCAGCCGCACCGGGACAGGGGTCTACGAGCAGTACTTC. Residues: CASSRTGTGVYEQYF.

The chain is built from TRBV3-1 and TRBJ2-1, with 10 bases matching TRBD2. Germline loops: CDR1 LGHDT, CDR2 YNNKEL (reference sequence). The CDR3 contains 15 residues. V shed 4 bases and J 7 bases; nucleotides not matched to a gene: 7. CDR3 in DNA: TGTGCCAGCAGCCGAGCGGGGGGGCCGGAGAATGAGCAGTTCTTC. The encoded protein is CASSRAGGPENEQFF.